What follows describes a single T cell receptor beta chain. Its target is unknown. The source of the sample is a study of CD8+ T cells in alopecia areata. About the research overall: Among treated patients, oral tofacitinib was administered at 5 to 10 mg twice daily.

Extraction and reverse transcription of RNA yielded cDNA as the sequencing template. Using immunoSEQ multiplex PCR, the repertoire was profiled, and TCRdb retains in-frame clones only, with some absent. The sample has around 290,000 clones; 58% are singletons. Whole-study results and caveats: In blood and scalp, many expanded lesional clones persisted during tofacitinib. In scalp, tofacitinib significantly decreased clonality and expanded CD8+ clones among the top 100.

V lost 4 bases, J lost 13 bases, and 4 bases stayed unmatched. This CDR3 spans 12 amino acids. The germline gives CDR1 LGHNA, CDR2 YNFKEQ. Indicated treatment: oral pan-JAK inhibitor, 5-10 mg twice daily. This chain connects TRBV4-2 to TRBJ2-1, with 10 bases matching TRBD2. The receptor comes from a human donor with alopecia areata. The material was CD4+ T cells sorted from blood, obtained at week 24, from a patient treated with tofacitinib. The CDR3 reads CASSRLAGVQFF. CDR3 DNA sequence: TGTGCCAGCAGCCGGCTAGCGGGGGTACAGTTCTTC.